Listed here is a single TCR beta chain. These data originate in a study of shared clonotypes between healthy human individuals. The assay was immunoSEQ multiplex PCR, and TCRdb's table has in-frame clones only and misses some. The profile shows a few hundred thousand clones, 79% of them singletons. The V gene's germline CDR1 is SNHLY and CDR2 FYNNEI. V was cut by 3 bases and J by 1 base, with 10 bases left in between. CDR3 size: 15 residues. The sample comprised PBMCs. This TCR derives from a woman aged 40 to 50 in good health. Some clones in this sample may be carry-over from other donors' samples. The gene calls are TRBV2 and TRBJ1-5, with D possibly matching TRBD1 (5 bases). CDR3 in DNA: TGTGCCAGCAGTGATACGGCAGGGAGCAATCAGCCCCAGCATTTT. This encodes CASSDTAGSNQPQHF.